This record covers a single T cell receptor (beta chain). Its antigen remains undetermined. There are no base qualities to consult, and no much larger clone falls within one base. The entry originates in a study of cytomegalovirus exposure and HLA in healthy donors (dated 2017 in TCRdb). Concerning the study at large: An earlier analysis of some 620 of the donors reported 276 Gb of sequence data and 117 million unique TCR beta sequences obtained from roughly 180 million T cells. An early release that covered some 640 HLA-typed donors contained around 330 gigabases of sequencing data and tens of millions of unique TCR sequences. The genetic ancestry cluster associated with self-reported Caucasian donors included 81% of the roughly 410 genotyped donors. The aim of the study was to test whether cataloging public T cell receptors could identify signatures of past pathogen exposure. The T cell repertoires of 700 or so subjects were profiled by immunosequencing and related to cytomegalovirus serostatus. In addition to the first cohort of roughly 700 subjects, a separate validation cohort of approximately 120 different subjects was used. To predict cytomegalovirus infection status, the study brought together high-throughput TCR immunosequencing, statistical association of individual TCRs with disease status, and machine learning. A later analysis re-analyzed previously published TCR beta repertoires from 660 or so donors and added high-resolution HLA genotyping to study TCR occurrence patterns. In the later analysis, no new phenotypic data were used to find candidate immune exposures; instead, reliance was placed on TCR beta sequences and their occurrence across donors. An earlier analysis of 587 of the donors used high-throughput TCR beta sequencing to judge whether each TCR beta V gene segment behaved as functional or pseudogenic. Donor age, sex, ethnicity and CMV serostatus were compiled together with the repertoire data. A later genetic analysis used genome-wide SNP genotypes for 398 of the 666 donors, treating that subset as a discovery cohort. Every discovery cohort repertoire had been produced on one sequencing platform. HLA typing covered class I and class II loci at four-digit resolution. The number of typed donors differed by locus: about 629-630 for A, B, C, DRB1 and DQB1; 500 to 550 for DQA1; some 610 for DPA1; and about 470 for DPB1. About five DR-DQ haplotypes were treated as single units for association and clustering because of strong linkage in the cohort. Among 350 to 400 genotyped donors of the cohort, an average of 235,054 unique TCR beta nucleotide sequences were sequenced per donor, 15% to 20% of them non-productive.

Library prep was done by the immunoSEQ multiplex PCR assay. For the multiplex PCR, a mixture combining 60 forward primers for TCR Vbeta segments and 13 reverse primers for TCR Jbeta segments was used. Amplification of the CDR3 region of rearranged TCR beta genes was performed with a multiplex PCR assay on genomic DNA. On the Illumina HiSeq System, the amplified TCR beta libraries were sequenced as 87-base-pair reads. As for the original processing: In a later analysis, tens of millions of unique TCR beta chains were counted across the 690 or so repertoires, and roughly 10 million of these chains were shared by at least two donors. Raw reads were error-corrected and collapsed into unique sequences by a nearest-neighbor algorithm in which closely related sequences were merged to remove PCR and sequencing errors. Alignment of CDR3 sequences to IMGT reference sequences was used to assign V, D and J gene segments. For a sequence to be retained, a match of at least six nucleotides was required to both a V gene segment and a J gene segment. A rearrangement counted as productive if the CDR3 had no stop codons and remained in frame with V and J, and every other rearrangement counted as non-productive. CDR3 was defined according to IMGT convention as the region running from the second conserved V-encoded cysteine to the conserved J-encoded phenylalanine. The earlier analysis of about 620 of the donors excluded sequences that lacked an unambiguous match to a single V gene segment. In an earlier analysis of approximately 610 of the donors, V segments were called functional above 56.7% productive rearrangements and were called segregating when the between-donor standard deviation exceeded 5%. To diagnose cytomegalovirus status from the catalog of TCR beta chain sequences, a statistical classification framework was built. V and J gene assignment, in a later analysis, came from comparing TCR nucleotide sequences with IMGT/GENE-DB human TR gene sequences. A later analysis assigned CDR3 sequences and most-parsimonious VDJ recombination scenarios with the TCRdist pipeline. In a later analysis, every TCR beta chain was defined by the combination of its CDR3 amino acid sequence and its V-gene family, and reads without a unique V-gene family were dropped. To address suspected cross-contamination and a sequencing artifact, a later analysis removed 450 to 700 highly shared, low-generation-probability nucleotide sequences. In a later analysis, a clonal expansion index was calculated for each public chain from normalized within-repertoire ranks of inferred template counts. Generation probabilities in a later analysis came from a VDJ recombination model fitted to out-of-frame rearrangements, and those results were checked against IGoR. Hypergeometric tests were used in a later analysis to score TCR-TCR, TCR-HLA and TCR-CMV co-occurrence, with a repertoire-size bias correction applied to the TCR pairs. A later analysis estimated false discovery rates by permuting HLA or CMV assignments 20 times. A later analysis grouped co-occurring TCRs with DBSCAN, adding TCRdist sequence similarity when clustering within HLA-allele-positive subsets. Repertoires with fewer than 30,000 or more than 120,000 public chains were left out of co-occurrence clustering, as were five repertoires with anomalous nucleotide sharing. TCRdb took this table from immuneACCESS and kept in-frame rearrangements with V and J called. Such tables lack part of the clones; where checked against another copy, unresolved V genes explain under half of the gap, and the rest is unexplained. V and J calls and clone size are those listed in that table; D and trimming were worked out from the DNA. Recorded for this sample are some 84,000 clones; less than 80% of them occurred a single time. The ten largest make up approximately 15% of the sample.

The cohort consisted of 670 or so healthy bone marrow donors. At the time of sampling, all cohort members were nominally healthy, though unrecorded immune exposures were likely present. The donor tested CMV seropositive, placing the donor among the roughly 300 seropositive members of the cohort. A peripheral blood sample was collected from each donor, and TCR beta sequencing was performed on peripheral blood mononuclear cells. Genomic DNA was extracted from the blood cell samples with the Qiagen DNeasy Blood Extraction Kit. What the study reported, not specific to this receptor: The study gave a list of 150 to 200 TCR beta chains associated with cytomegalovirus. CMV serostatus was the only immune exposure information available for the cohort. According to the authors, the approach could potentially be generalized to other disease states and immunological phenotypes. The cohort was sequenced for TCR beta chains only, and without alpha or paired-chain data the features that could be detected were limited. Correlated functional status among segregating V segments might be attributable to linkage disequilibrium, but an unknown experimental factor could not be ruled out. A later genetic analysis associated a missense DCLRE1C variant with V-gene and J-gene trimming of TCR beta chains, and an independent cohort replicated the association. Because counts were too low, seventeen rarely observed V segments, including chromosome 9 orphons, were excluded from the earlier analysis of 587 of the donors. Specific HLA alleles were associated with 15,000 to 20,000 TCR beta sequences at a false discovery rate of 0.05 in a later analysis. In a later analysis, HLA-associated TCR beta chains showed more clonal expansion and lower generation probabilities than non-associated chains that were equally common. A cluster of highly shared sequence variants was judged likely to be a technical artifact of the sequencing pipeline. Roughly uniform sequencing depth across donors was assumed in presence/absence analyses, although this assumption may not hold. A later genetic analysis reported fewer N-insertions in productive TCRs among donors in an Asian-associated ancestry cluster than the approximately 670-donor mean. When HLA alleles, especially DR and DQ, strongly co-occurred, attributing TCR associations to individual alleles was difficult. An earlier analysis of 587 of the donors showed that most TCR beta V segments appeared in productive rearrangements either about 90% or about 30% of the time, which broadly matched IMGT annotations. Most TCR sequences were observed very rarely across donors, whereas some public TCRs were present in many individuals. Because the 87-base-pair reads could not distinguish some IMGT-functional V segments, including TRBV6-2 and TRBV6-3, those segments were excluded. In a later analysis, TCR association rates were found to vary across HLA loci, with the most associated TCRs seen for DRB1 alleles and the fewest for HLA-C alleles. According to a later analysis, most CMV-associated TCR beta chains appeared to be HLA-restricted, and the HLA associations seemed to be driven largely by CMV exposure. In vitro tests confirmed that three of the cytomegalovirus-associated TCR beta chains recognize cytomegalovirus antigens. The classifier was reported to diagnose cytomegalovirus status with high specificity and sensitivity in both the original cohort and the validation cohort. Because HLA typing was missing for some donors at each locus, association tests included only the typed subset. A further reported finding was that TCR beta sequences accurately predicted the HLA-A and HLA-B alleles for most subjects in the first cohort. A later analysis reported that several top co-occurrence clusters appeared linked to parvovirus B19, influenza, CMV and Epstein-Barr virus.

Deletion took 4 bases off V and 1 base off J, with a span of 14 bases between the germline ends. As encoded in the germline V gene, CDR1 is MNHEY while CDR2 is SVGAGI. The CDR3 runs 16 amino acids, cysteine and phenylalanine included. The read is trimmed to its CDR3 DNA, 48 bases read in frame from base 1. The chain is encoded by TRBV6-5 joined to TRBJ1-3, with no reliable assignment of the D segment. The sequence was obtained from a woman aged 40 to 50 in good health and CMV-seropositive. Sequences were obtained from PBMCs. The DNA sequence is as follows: TGTGCCAGCAGTTCCGCGGTACCGCAGTCTGGAAACACCATATATTTT. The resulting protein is CASSSAVPQSGNTIYF.